The source of this TCR beta chain is a study of CD8 T cells in Susac syndrome. About the research overall: Patients with Susac syndrome were therapy-naive, treated with corticosteroids, or treated with intravenous immunoglobulin alone when blood was collected.

Reverse transcription of roughly 0.5 to 1 ug RNA was performed with random hexamers. TCRdb reprocessed the immunoSEQ multiplex PCR reads via MiXCR and lists one record per CDR3 protein. The repertoire holds just over 150,000 distinct CDR3 sequences, approximately 96% seen once, with approximately 0.15% in the top ten. This clonotype was recorded only once. Looked up from germline, CDR1 is SGHRS and CDR2 is YFSETQ. There are 14 residues in the CDR3. V was pared by 0 bases and J by 4 bases, with 10 bases between. V usage is TRBV5-1 and J usage is TRBJ2-5; a possible D gene is TRBD2 (5 bases). The TCR originated in a human donor with Susac syndrome. Source material: CD4+ T cells from PBMCs. CDR3 in DNA: TGCGCCAGCAGCTTGGAGAGGGCCGGAGAGACCCAGTACTTC. It is translated as CASSLERAGETQYF.